The next 9 T cell receptor beta chains were all read from a single sample in a study of T cell repertoires in cytomegalovirus infection. MiXCR, applied by TCRdb to the reads, yields one record per CDR3 protein. The sample holds 450,000 to 650,000 distinct CDR3 sequences, more than 25% seen once. Sequencing used PBMCs. These receptor sequences come from a human donor in good health (CMV status not recorded). Some clones in this sample may be carry-over from other donors' samples.

This clonotype occurred a few times. The chain is built from TRBV4-2 and TRBJ2-7; no definite D call. The CDR3 is 14 residues long. Germline assignment: CDR1 LGHNA and CDR2 YNFKEQ. V was trimmed by 1 base and J by 5 bases, leaving 12 bases between them. The CDR3 reads CASSQASLRHEQYF. For the CDR3, the DNA is TGTGCCAGCAGCCAAGCCTCTTTACGCCACGAGCAGTACTTC.

The table lists this clonotype with a few counts. This CDR3 is CASSLASGQGTSGYTF. DNA of the CDR3: TGTGCCAGCAGTTTAGCCTCTGGACAGGGAACTAGTGGCTACACCTTC. The chain uses TRBV12-3 or TRBV12-4 and TRBJ1-2; 8 nucleotides match TRBD1. CDR3 length: 16 residues. With V trimmed by 0 bases and J by 7 bases, 10 bases remained unmatched.

The rearrangement uses TRBV5-1 and TRBJ1-1; TRBD1 might be the D (5 bases). Trimming stripped 2 bases from V and 2 bases from J, with 10 bases between. The CDR3 totals 14 residues. Per the germline V gene, CDR1 is SGHRS and CDR2 is YFSETQ. CDR3 loop: CASSFSGINTEAFF. CDR3 sequence (DNA): TGCGCCAGCAGCTTTTCAGGGATTAACACTGAAGCTTTCTTT.

The J gene is TRBJ2-3, the V gene TRBV24-1; 10 bases are shared with TRBD2. Germline V gene data show CDR1 as KGHDR and CDR2 as SFDVKD. The CDR3 runs 16 residues. Trimming cost V 5 bases and J 1 base; bases outside gene matches: 5. CDR3 in amino acids: CATSASGRGGTDTQYF. CDR3 sequence (DNA): TGTGCCACCAGTGCGAGCGGGAGGGGCGGCACAGATACGCAGTATTTT.

Worth noting for this clonotype: This sequence may be a read error, since a much larger clone differs from it by one base. The chain carries TRBV7-2 and TRBJ2-7; TRBD2 matches 9 bases. CDR3 size: 15 residues. Germline V CDR1 and CDR2: SGHTA, FQGNSA. The CDR3 sequence is CVSSLGREGIYEQYF. The CDR3 DNA is TGTGTCAGCAGCTTGGGGCGGGAGGGGATCTACGAGCAGTACTTC.

The chain is built from TRBV3-1 and TRBJ2-1, with D tentatively TRBD2 (5 bases). The CDR3 is 15 residues long. In germline, CDR1 is LGHDT, CDR2 YNNKEL (reference sequence). The V end was cut by 3 bases, the J end by 7 bases, with 16 bases between. CDR3 sequence reads: CASSHSPGWVNEQFF. The CDR3 nucleotides read TGTGCCAGCAGCCACTCTCCGGGATGGGTTAATGAGCAGTTCTTC.

This clonotype has just a few counts. The chain links TRBV7-8 to TRBJ1-5, with a weak D call TRBD1 (5 bases). The length of the CDR3 is 14 residues. Trimming took off 1 base at V and 7 bases at J, with 11 bases between the two ends. CDR1 and CDR2 from the germline V gene are SGHVS and FQNEAQ. The CDR3 region is CASSLGWGFQPQHF. DNA for the CDR3: TGTGCCAGCAGCTTAGGCTGGGGCTTCCAGCCCCAGCATTTT.

J is TRBJ2-6 and V is TRBV7-8; 7 bases line up with TRBD1. J lost 10 bases, V lost 5 bases, and 5 bases had no gene match. The CDR3 length is 13 residues. Germline assignment: CDR1 SGHVS and CDR2 FQNEAQ. CDR3 residues: CASSPLTGNVLTF. For the CDR3, the DNA is TGTGCCAGCAGCCCTTTGACAGGGAACGTCCTGACTTTC. Filled out from reference TRBV7-8 and TRBJ2-6, the complete variable domain reads GAGVSQSPRYKVAKRGQDVALRCDPISGHVSLFWYQQALGQGPEFLTYFQNEAQLDKSGLPSDRFFAERPEGSVSTLKIQRTQQEDSAVYLCASSPLTGNVLTFGAGSRLTVL.

This clonotype has a count of ten or more. The V gene is TRBV7-9, the J gene TRBJ2-4, with D possibly matching TRBD2 (5 bases). CDR1 is SEHNR and CDR2 is FQNEAQ in the germline V gene (reference sequence). V was cut by 5 bases and J by 4 bases, with 18 bases left in between. This CDR3 comprises 16 residues. For the CDR3, the DNA is TGTGCCAGCAGCAAAGAGATACCGGGGATAAAAAACATTCAGTACTTC. This translates into CASSKEIPGIKNIQYF.